This entry lists 26 T cell receptor beta chains sequenced from one sample in a study of T cell responses to AZD1222 COVID-19 vaccine. Some clones are missing from TCRdb's copy, which holds only in-frame ones; the method was immunoSEQ multiplex PCR. Of approximately 100,000 clones listed, over 80% are singletons. Source: peripheral blood, taken on day 0 of AZD1222 vaccination. These TCRs come from an adult in good health.

The gene calls are TRBV6-5 and TRBJ2-1; D perhaps matches TRBD1 (6 bases). Trimming took off 2 bases at V and 4 bases at J, with 12 bases between the two ends. The CDR3 contains 15 residues. Germline assignment: CDR1 MNHEY and CDR2 SVGAGI. The CDR3 is CASSYAGVEYNEQFF. The CDR3 DNA reads TGTGCCAGCAGTTACGCAGGGGTGGAGTACAATGAGCAGTTCTTC.

This chain uses TRBV5-1 with TRBJ2-7; D call uncertain. Trimming removed 1 base from V and 0 bases from J, with 8 bases in between. The CDR3 contains 14 residues. CDR1 is SGHRS, CDR2 YFSETQ, per germline. The CDR3 here is CASSLMTDSYEQYF. CDR3 bases: TGCGCCAGCAGCTTGATGACCGACTCCTACGAGCAGTACTTC.

The chain recombines TRBV9 with TRBJ2-7; weak D call: TRBD1 (6 bases). V shed 3 bases and J shed 5 bases, with 15 bases lying between them. The CDR3 contains 14 residues. CDR1 and CDR2 (germline): SGDLS, YYNGEE. The CDR3 bases are TGTGCCAGCAGCGCCTCAGCAGGGGCAAACGAGCAGTACTTC. Protein sequence: CASSASAGANEQYF. Complete variable domain (other parts from reference TRBV9 and TRBJ2-7): DSGVTQTPKHLITATGQRVTLRCSPRSGDLSVYWYQQSLDQGLQFLIQYYNGEERAKGNILERFSAQQFPDLHSELNLSSLELGDSALYFCASSASAGANEQYFGPGTRLTVT.

This rearrangement joins TRBV6-5 to TRBJ2-4; D is possibly TRBD1 (6 bases). The CDR3 runs to 14 residues. V lost 4 bases and J 6 bases, leaving 13 bases between the germline ends. The germline CDR1 and CDR2 sequences are MNHEY and SVGAGI. CDR3 residues: CASSSWGPRNIQYF. For the CDR3, the DNA is TGTGCCAGCAGTTCTTGGGGGCCCCGAAACATTCAGTACTTC.

This clone was observed once. The chain recombines TRBV27 with TRBJ2-5; D is unclear. Germline CDR1 reads MNHEY; CDR2 reads SMNVEV (reference sequence). Trimming pared 5 bases from V and 1 base from J, leaving 23 bases between. The CDR3 spans 18 residues. CDR3 nucleotide sequence: TGTGCCAGCAGTCGGTTTTTTTCGGGTCCCCCCCGCCAAGAGACCCAGTACTTC. Translating it yields CASSRFFSGPPRQETQYF.

The rearrangement links TRBV7-2 to TRBJ1-2, with D perhaps TRBD1 (5 bases). Trimming removed 5 bases at V and 10 bases at J, with 17 bases between. This CDR3 comprises 13 residues. Germline-derived CDR1 and CDR2 are SGHTA and FQGNSA. This CDR3 reads CASSLSGPVVYTF. The CDR3 nucleotides read TGTGCCAGCAGCCTATCGGGACCCGTGGTCTACACCTTC.

The chain carries TRBV28 and TRBJ1-4; 7 nucleotides line up with TRBD1. Germline V gives CDR1 MDHEN, CDR2 SYDVKM. The J segment lost 4 bases and the V segment lost 6 bases, leaving 8 bases of the junction unmatched. The CDR3 consists of 15 residues. DNA for the CDR3: TGTGCCAGCAGGTATCCGGGACAGCGTAATGAAAAACTGTTTTTT. Amino acids: CASRYPGQRNEKLFF.

The chain recombines TRBV11-2 with TRBJ1-2; no firm D call. CDR1 SGHAT and CDR2 FQNNGV come from the germline V gene. V lost 1 base to trimming and J lost 6 bases, with 9 bases between them. CDR3 length: 13 residues. As DNA, the CDR3 is TGTGCCAGCAGCTTAGGAGGGTTAAATGGCTACACCTTC. It specifies CASSLGGLNGYTF.

The rearrangement joins TRBV9 to TRBJ2-3; the D gene is possibly TRBD2 (6 bases). Germline values: CDR1 SGDLS, CDR2 YYNGEE. Trimming took off 5 bases at V and 0 bases at J, with 16 bases between the two ends. CDR3 length equals 16 residues. The CDR3 protein is CASRRRREHSTDTQYF. CDR3 DNA: TGTGCCAGCAGACGTCGGAGGGAACATAGCACAGATACGCAGTATTTT.

This sequence joins TRBV19 and TRBJ2-2, with D unresolved. The germline gives CDR1 LNHDA, CDR2 SQIVND (reference sequence). Deletions cut 7 bases from V and 6 bases from J, with 9 bases between. The CDR3 extends over 12 amino acids. The CDR3 reads CASTLYSGELFF. In DNA, the CDR3 is TGTGCCAGTACCCTATACTCCGGGGAGCTGTTTTTT.

This chain links TRBV6-5 with TRBJ2-2, with a tentative D call TRBD2 (6 bases). CDR3 length equals 15 residues. The germline CDR1 and CDR2 sequences are MNHEY and SVGAGI. V was trimmed by 1 base and J by 3 bases, leaving 9 bases between them. The CDR3 DNA reads as TGTGCCAGCAGTTACTTGGGACTCTACACCGGGGAGCTGTTTTTT. This codes for CASSYLGLYTGELFF.

V and J are TRBV12-3 or TRBV12-4 and TRBJ2-7, with TRBD1 identical over 9 bases. V trimming: 5 bases; J trimming: 11 bases; junction bases outside the gene matches: 7. The CDR3 has 12 amino acids. The CDR3 spells CASSPSGTGKYF. Here the CDR3 DNA reads TGTGCCAGCAGTCCCTCCGGGACAGGGAAGTACTTC.

The chain has TRBV6-1 and TRBJ2-1; D may be TRBD1 (5 bases). The CDR3 is 15 amino acids. Germline V gene data show CDR1 as MNHNS and CDR2 as SASEGT. V lost 2 bases and J lost 9, with 17 bases in between. CDR3 protein: CASSESRQGLSEQFF. The CDR3 bases are TGTGCCAGCAGTGAATCCCGGCAGGGATTGAGTGAGCAGTTCTTC.

This clone has a single count. The V gene is TRBV11-2, the J gene TRBJ1-4; D remains unclear. The germline gives CDR1 SGHAT, CDR2 FQNNGV. V dropped 1 base and J dropped 4 bases, with 13 bases sitting between them. The CDR3 consists of 16 residues. DNA for the CDR3: TGTGCCAGCAGCTTAGGGGCACAGTCCCGTAATGAAAAACTGTTTTTT. Protein: CASSLGAQSRNEKLFF.

The rearrangement uses TRBV6-5 and TRBJ1-4; D is undetermined. Trimming removed 0 bases at V and 6 bases at J, with 8 bases between. The CDR3 is 14 amino acids. Germline V gene lookup returns CDR1 MNHEY and CDR2 SVGAGI. The CDR3 nucleotides read TGTGCCAGCAGTTACTCGGAACAACATGAAAAACTGTTTTTT. As protein: CASSYSEQHEKLFF.

V and J are TRBV27 and TRBJ1-5; D is perhaps TRBD1 (5 bases). Trimming took 2 bases from V and 0 from J, leaving 17 bases between them. Germline V CDR1 and CDR2: MNHEY, SMNVEV (reference sequence). This CDR3 contains 18 residues. CDR3 nucleotide sequence: TGTGCCAGCAGTTTAAAGGGGAACCCCACTTATAGCAATCAGCCCCAGCATTTT. Encoded protein: CASSLKGNPTYSNQPQHF.

This sequence joins TRBV28 and TRBJ1-2; 8 bases match TRBD1. The junction had 9 bases not matched to a gene; V was cut back by 6 bases and J by 3 bases. The CDR3 totals 15 residues. Germline-derived CDR1 and CDR2 are MDHEN and SYDVKM. CDR3 nucleotide sequence: TGTGCCAGCAGCTCTATCAGGGGGCAGCACTATGGCTACACCTTC. Translated: CASSSIRGQHYGYTF.

The gene calls are TRBV25-1 and TRBJ1-2; 10 bases match TRBD1. Germline V gene data show CDR1 as MGHDK and CDR2 as SYGVNS. This CDR3 comprises 15 residues. Losses at the gene ends were 4 bases for V and 5 bases for J; bases not matched to a gene: 7. Written as DNA, the CDR3 is TGTGCCAGCAGTGTACCGGGACAGGGGCTTTATGGCTACACCTTC. This gives the protein CASSVPGQGLYGYTF.

The rearrangement joins TRBV6-5 to TRBJ1-5; D is perhaps TRBD1 (5 bases). Germline CDR1 is MNHEY and CDR2 is SVGAGI. The CDR3 runs to 13 residues. Between the trimmed V and J ends, which lost 5 bases and 6 bases, there was a span of 11 bases. This CDR3 reads CASSPRQLQPQHF. Written as DNA, the CDR3 is TGTGCCAGCAGTCCCCGACAGCTTCAGCCCCAGCATTTT.

This chain uses TRBV28 with TRBJ1-6; 7 nucleotides agree with TRBD1. The J segment lost 8 bases and the V segment lost 3 bases, leaving 4 bases of the junction unmatched. Looked up from germline, CDR1 is MDHEN and CDR2 is SYDVKM. The CDR3 is 14 residues long. CDR3 DNA sequence: TGTGCCAGCAGTTTTGGGACAGTCGATTCACCCCTCCACTTT. It encodes CASSFGTVDSPLHF.

The V call is TRBV27, the J call TRBJ1-1, with 7 bases lining up with TRBD1. CDR1 is MNHEY, CDR2 SMNVEV, per germline (reference sequence). The CDR3 runs 13 residues. The V gene end was trimmed by 6 bases and the J gene end by 10 bases; junction bases not matched to a gene: 11. The chain's CDR3 is CASSFHRDSRAFF. CDR3 DNA: TGTGCCAGCAGCTTCCACCGGGACAGCCGAGCTTTCTTT.

This rearrangement joins TRBV7-2 to TRBJ2-7; D assignment may be TRBD1 or TRBD2 (6 bases each). This CDR3 has 16 amino acids. With 5 bases removed from V and 0 bases from J, the gap between germline ends came to 17 bases. Per the germline V gene, CDR1 is SGHTA and CDR2 is FQGNSA. The CDR3 spells CASSPLGGGNSYEQYF. CDR3 DNA sequence: TGTGCCAGCAGCCCCTTGGGGGGCGGAAACTCCTACGAGCAGTACTTC.

The V call is TRBV7-2, the J call TRBJ1-6; TRBD1 might be the D (6 bases). Trimming shortened V by 6 bases and J by 9 bases, and 12 bases separated the two germline ends. Germline V gives CDR1 SGHTA, CDR2 FQGNSA. This CDR3 region has 13 residues. The CDR3 region has the DNA TGTGCCAGCAGTTACGGACAGATTTCACCCCTCCACTTT. It yields the protein CASSYGQISPLHF.

CDR3 region: CASSPAGGGVGYTF. CDR3 nucleotide sequence: TGTGCCAGCAGCCCGGCGGGAGGGGGCGTTGGCTACACCTTC. The V gene is TRBV7-2, the J gene TRBJ1-2; 7 bases are a match to TRBD1. The CDR3 spans 14 residues. V was pared by 5 bases and J by 7 bases, with 10 bases of the junction left unmatched. Germline V gene data show CDR1 as SGHTA and CDR2 as FQGNSA.

The gene calls are TRBV4-2 and TRBJ1-2, with D possibly being TRBD1 (5 bases). The ends were cut back, 1 base at V and 8 bases at J, with 14 bases in the middle. The CDR3 is 14 residues long. CDR1 and CDR2 from the germline V gene are LGHNA and YNFKEQ. CDR3: CASSQVFGGGGYTF. CDR3 DNA sequence: TGTGCCAGCAGCCAAGTTTTCGGGGGAGGAGGCTACACCTTC.

V usage is TRBV19 and J usage is TRBJ1-5, with D possibly matching TRBD1 (5 bases). This CDR3 has 13 amino acids. Germline CDR1 LNHDA, CDR2 SQIVND (reference sequence). V lost 3 bases and J 7 bases, leaving 10 bases between the germline ends. CDR3: CASSILGEQPQHF. As DNA, the CDR3 is TGTGCCAGTAGTATCTTGGGGGAACAGCCCCAGCATTTT.